The 13 T cell receptor beta chains below come from one sample, sequenced in a study of shared clonotypes between healthy human individuals. Clones were sequenced by immunoSEQ multiplex PCR, and TCRdb holds only the in-frame ones, with some missing. Among 2,500,000 or so clones listed, under 95% were seen once. The sequenced sample was naive CD4+ T cells from PBMCs. Regarding subset: CD45RA+ positively selected. All receptors derive from a man younger than 35 in good health. Some clones in this sample may be carry-over from other donors' samples.

This clone was seen only once. DNA for the CDR3: TGTGCCAGCAGCCTTCAAGGGGGGGCGGGGTTCCGGGAAAAACTGTTTTTT. Amino acid sequence: CASSLQGGAGFREKLFF. The chain employs TRBV28 and TRBJ1-4, with D perhaps TRBD1 (6 bases). V shed 6 bases and J shed 8 bases, with 25 bases lying between them. Germline V lookup: CDR1 MDHEN, CDR2 SYDVKM. The CDR3 is made up of 17 amino acids.

The V and J genes are TRBV10-1 and TRBJ1-2; D not resolved. The V end was cut by 1 base, the J end by 4 bases, with 10 bases between. Germline CDR1 WNHNN, CDR2 SYGVQD (reference sequence). There are 14 residues in the CDR3. CDR3 residues: CASSEFGKAYGYTF. The DNA for the CDR3 is TGCGCCAGCAGTGAGTTTGGGAAGGCCTATGGCTACACCTTC.

This rearrangement joins TRBV20-1 to TRBJ2-5; no clear D. Germline V lookup: CDR1 DFQATT, CDR2 SNEGSKA (reference sequence). V was shortened by 1 base and J by 5 bases, with 5 bases between the two germline ends. The CDR3 loop spans 11 amino acids. DNA of the CDR3: TGCAGTGCTAGAGCTGCGGAGACCCAGTACTTC. It specifies CSARAAETQYF.

Regarding this clone: The sample holds other DNA sequences that translate to the same CDR3. The chain carries TRBV5-1 and TRBJ1-5; D is uncertain. Trimming removed 0 bases from V and 3 bases from J, with 4 bases in between. Germline V lookup: CDR1 SGHRS, CDR2 YFSETQ. This CDR3 is 13 amino acids long. This chain's CDR3 is CASSLDLNQPQHF. DNA of the CDR3: TGCGCCAGCAGCTTGGACCTCAATCAGCCCCAGCATTTT.

The chain combines TRBV12-5 with TRBJ2-1, with 7 bases fitting TRBD2. V trimming: 0 bases; J trimming: 8 bases; junction bases outside the gene matches: 16. Germline V gives CDR1 LGHNT, CDR2 FRNRAP. The CDR3 totals 18 residues. The CDR3 sequence is CASGLVLFGRGKGHEQFF. In nucleotides, the CDR3 is TGTGCTAGTGGTTTGGTTTTATTTGGGAGGGGAAAGGGTCATGAGCAGTTCTTC.

J is TRBJ2-5 and V is TRBV28; the D is unclear. The germline V and J ends were trimmed by 2 bases and 2 bases, with 15 bases remaining between them. The germline V gene encodes CDR1 MDHEN and CDR2 SYDVKM. The CDR3 contains 16 residues. In nucleotides, the CDR3 is TGTGCCAGCAGTTTAATGGGCAGCACGGAACAAGAGACCCAGTACTTC. It specifies CASSLMGSTEQETQYF.

The chain is built from TRBV10-3 and TRBJ2-2, with 8 bases fitting TRBD1. The CDR3 contains 15 residues. Germline-derived CDR1 and CDR2 are ENHRY and SYGVKD. V trimming: 3 bases; J trimming: 8 bases; junction bases outside the gene matches: 8. The DNA for the CDR3 is TGTGCCATCAGTGACTCTCGACAGGGGAGGGGGGAGCTGTTTTTT. It translates to CAISDSRQGRGELFF.

This sequence joins TRBV30 and TRBJ2-1; D is possibly TRBD2 (6 bases). V was cut by 0 bases and J by 13 bases, with 19 bases left in between. This CDR3 has 14 residues. Germline V gene sequence: CDR1 GTSNPN, CDR2 SVGIG (reference sequence). For the CDR3, the DNA is TGTGCCTGGAGTGTACAGGTTGGCGGGAATACCCAGTTCTTC. Amino acids: CAWSVQVGGNTQFF.

The chain links TRBV18 to TRBJ1-5, with TRBD1 as a possible D gene (5 bases). The CDR3 spans 14 residues. Germline assignment: CDR1 KGHSH and CDR2 LQKENI. Trimming left V 3 bases short and J 3 bases short, with 9 bases between. The CDR3 region is CASSPQGINQPQHF. The CDR3 DNA follows: TGTGCCAGCTCACCCCAGGGAATCAATCAGCCCCAGCATTTT.

In this sample, this clone turned up once. The gene calls are TRBV5-5 and TRBJ1-5; D unresolved. V lost 0 bases and J 8 bases, leaving 12 bases between the germline ends. The V gene's germline CDR1 is SGHKS and CDR2 YYEKEE (reference sequence). The CDR3 runs 14 residues. CDR3 bases: TGTGCCAGCAGCTTGGACGGGGTACCCGAGCCCCAGCATTTT. This codes for CASSLDGVPEPQHF.

This sequence joins TRBV11-2 and TRBJ1-4; no reliable D call. With 5 bases removed from V and 5 bases from J, the gap between germline ends came to 27 bases. Germline CDR1 SGHAT, CDR2 FQNNGV. This CDR3 contains 19 residues. The CDR3 loop reads CASSPSPLASMGANEKLFF. CDR3 in DNA: TGTGCCAGCAGCCCGTCCCCACTAGCGAGCATGGGTGCGAATGAAAAACTGTTTTTT.

The chain is built from TRBV28 and TRBJ2-7; TRBD1 agrees at 12 bases. The V gene's germline CDR1 is MDHEN and CDR2 SYDVKM. Trimming removed 6 bases from V and 6 bases from J; junction bases left unmatched: 9. The CDR3 is made up of 15 amino acids. The CDR3 loop reads CASRGTGQGAVEQYF. CDR3 nucleotide sequence: TGTGCCAGCAGGGGGACGGGACAGGGGGCGGTCGAGCAGTACTTC.

This clone occurred once. The chain couples TRBV7-7 to TRBJ2-2; no definite D call. CDR3 length: 13 amino acids. CDR1 is SSHAT, CDR2 FNYEAQ, per germline (reference sequence). V was shortened by 3 bases and J by 4 bases, with 6 bases between the two germline ends. This CDR3 is CASSFRPTGELFF. Here the CDR3 DNA reads TGTGCCAGCAGCTTTCGCCCCACCGGGGAGCTGTTTTTT.